This T cell receptor (beta chain) was found in a study of tumor and adjacent non-tumor tissue in lung cancer. Study-wide context: Aged about 30 to 76 years, patients included fewer than 11 men and about five women with stage I to III disease. On average, productive TCRbeta reads reached roughly 4 million per sample. Study results and limitations: Tumor TCR diversity, when higher, was linked to shorter survival. Top 100 clones took a larger repertoire share in normal lung.

TCRbeta libraries were built with three rounds of nested PCR, modified from ARM-PCR. MiXCR, run by TCRdb on the multiplex PCR reads, gives a single entry per CDR3 protein. The table lists about 100,000 distinct CDR3 sequences, 50% to 70% of them singletons, with roughly 18% in the top ten. The CDR3 is 15 residues long. Germline assignment: CDR1 SGHAT and CDR2 FQNNGV. Details on this clonotype: Its specificity is not known. One end of the junction does not line up with germline, which may come from a read error.

RNA was extracted from bulk tissue without any cell sorting. The normal lung tissue was taken more than 3 cm from the tumor edge. Specimen: distant non-tumor lung tissue. The chain employs TRBV11-2 and TRBJ2-1; D gene ambiguous. The origin of this receptor is a man aged 25-45 years with non-small cell lung cancer. The CDR3 DNA follows: TGCGCCAGCAGCTTAATCCTAACTGGGATTGATGGGCAGTTCTTC. It translates to CASSLILTGIDGQFF.